A selection of T cell receptor beta chains follows, all from one sample in a study of blood T cells in healthy people across ages. Via MiXCR, TCRdb re-called the 5' RACE reads, giving one row per CDR3 protein. Counted here are some 1.8 million distinct CDR3 sequences, about two fifths occurring once; the ten biggest clones make up roughly 23%. The sequenced material came from blood. The receptor source for this set is a human donor in good health. Each CDR3 is given with its conserved first and last residue. Fields, in order: CDR3 protein, CDR3 DNA, D gene, V gene, clone size, J gene. A D gene is named only where the DNA matches it firmly. Part of the rows lack a size; the others show once, few, many or a class for expanded clones.

CASSSQTGVRDTQYF | TGTGCCAGCAGCTCCCAGACAGGAGTTCGAGATACGCAGTATTTT | . | TRBV7-2 | . | TRBJ2-3
CASSPRPREKLFF | TGTGCCAGCTCACCTAGGCCCCGTGAAAAACTGTTTTTT | . | TRBV18 | . | TRBJ1-4
CASSQQASGREETQYF | TGTGCCAGCAGCCAGCAGGCTAGCGGAAGGGAAGAGACCCAGTATTTT | TRBD2 | TRBV4-2 | . | TRBJ2-3
CASSHHQPQHF | TGTGCCAGCAGTCACCATCAGCCCCAGCATTTT | . | TRBV28 | . | TRBJ1-5
CASSLAKGPPYYGYTF | TGTGCCAGCAGCTTAGCGAAGGGACCGCCCTACTATGGCTACACCTTC | . | TRBV11-2 | . | TRBJ1-2
CASNRGGQNNEQFF | TGTGCCAGCAATCGCGGGGGACAGAACAATGAGCAGTTCTTC | . | TRBV25-1 | . | TRBJ2-1
CASTGTVYYEQYF | TGTGCCAGCACGGGGACAGTATACTACGAGCAGTACTTC | TRBD1 | TRBV2 | few | TRBJ2-7
CASSLAIQGDSRAFF | TGTGCCAGCAGCTTAGCCATCCAGGGAGATAGTAGAGCTTTCTTT | . | TRBV7-2 | . | TRBJ1-1
CAISVTGANQPQHF | TGTGCCATCAGTGTTACGGGGGCAAATCAGCCCCAGCATTTT | . | TRBV10-3 | . | TRBJ1-5
CASSYEGDFYGYTF | TGTGCCAGCAGTTACGAAGGCGACTTTTATGGCTACACCTTC | . | TRBV6-7 | few | TRBJ1-2
CASSSLGGQPQHF | TGTGCCAGCAGCTCCTTAGGGGGTCAGCCCCAGCATTTT | . | TRBV7-2 | . | TRBJ1-5
CSARPQGHQPQHF | TGCAGTGCTAGACCGCAGGGTCATCAGCCCCAGCATTTT | . | TRBV20-1 | . | TRBJ1-5
CSARDVFTVYGYTF | TGCAGTGCTAGAGATGTGTTTACAGTTTATGGCTACACCTTC | . | TRBV20-1 | . | TRBJ1-2
CSAREHLMGVGEQYF | TGCAGTGCTAGAGAACACCTGATGGGGGTTGGCGAGCAGTACTTC | . | TRBV20-1 | . | TRBJ2-7
CASLNRDTGELFF | TGTGCCAGCCTCAATCGGGACACCGGGGAGCTGTTTTTT | . | TRBV25-1 | . | TRBJ2-2
CASSRGGANRVGYTF | TGTGCCAGCAGTCGTGGAGGGGCAAACAGGGTCGGCTACACCTTC | . | TRBV6-2/TRBV6-3 | . | TRBJ1-2
CASNGDWGNEQFF | TGTGCCAGCAATGGGGATTGGGGGAATGAGCAGTTCTTC | . | TRBV6-5 | . | TRBJ2-1
CSVDSGGTYNEQFF | TGCAGCGTTGACAGCGGGGGGACCTACAATGAGCAGTTCTTC | TRBD2 | TRBV29-1 | . | TRBJ2-1
CASSLVDLSYNEQFF | TGCGCCAGCAGCTTGGTGGACCTCTCCTACAATGAGCAGTTCTTC | . | TRBV5-1 | . | TRBJ2-1
CASSYRRDQETQYF | TGTGCCAGCTCCTATCGACGGGACCAAGAGACCCAGTACTTC | . | TRBV2 | . | TRBJ2-5
CASRTRTGGDTEAFF | TGTGCCAGCAGAACCCGGACAGGGGGGGACACTGAAGCTTTCTTT | TRBD1 | TRBV6-5 | . | TRBJ1-1
CASSQVIAGNRYQETQYF | TGCGCCAGCAGCCAAGTTATCGCGGGGAACAGGTACCAAGAGACCCAGTACTTC | . | TRBV4-1 | . | TRBJ2-5
CASSPSGPTRGEKLFF | TGTGCCAGCAGTCCCTCCGGGCCCACCCGCGGGGAAAAACTGTTTTTT | . | TRBV12-3/TRBV12-4 | few | TRBJ1-4
CASSYRVTYEQYF | TGTGCCAGCAGTTACAGGGTAACCTACGAGCAGTACTTC | . | TRBV6-5 | many | TRBJ2-7
CASSPLWTGGHEQYF | TGTGCCAGCAGTCCACTTTGGACAGGGGGTCACGAGCAGTACTTC | TRBD1 | TRBV28 | . | TRBJ2-7
CASSFEGARGYGYTF | TGTGCCAGCAGCTTCGAGGGGGCGCGGGGCTATGGCTACACCTTC | TRBD1 | TRBV7-9 | . | TRBJ1-2
CASTLSLGSETQYF | TGTGCCAGCACCCTTAGTCTGGGGAGCGAGACCCAGTACTTC | . | TRBV6-5 | many | TRBJ2-5
CAISDAASLKLYGYTF | TGTGCCATCAGTGATGCGGCCAGCCTAAAACTCTATGGCTACACCTTC | . | TRBV10-3 | . | TRBJ1-2
CASSSYRQNYGYTF | TGTGCCAGCAGCTCATACAGGCAAAACTATGGCTACACCTTC | . | TRBV7-8 | . | TRBJ1-2
CASSHTGGPNNEQFF | TGTGCCAGCAGCCATACGGGGGGGCCGAACAATGAGCAGTTCTTC | TRBD2 | TRBV3-1 | . | TRBJ2-1
CASSELKWESSPLHF | TGTGCCAGCAGTGAATTAAAGTGGGAGAGTTCACCCCTCCACTTT | . | TRBV6-1 | few | TRBJ1-6
CSALAGGGHNEQFF | TGCAGTGCTCTAGCGGGGGGGGGTCACAATGAGCAGTTCTTC | TRBD2 | TRBV20-1 | few | TRBJ2-1
CASSAQYYGYTF | TGTGCCAGCAGCGCACAATACTATGGCTACACCTTC | . | TRBV9 | few | TRBJ1-2
CSARDQEDYGYTF | TGCAGTGCTAGAGATCAAGAGGACTATGGCTACACCTTC | . | TRBV20-1 | . | TRBJ1-2
CASSKQRQSTDTQYF | TGTGCCAGCAGCAAACAAAGACAGTCCACAGATACGCAGTATTTT | . | TRBV7-2 | . | TRBJ2-3
CASSLGGGIPHNEQFF | TGTGCCAGCAGTCTCGGGGGGGGGATCCCACACAATGAGCAGTTCTTC | TRBD2 | TRBV6-6 | few | TRBJ2-1
CASSLEGGRDTDTQYF | TGCGCCAGCAGCTTGGAGGGGGGCAGGGACACAGATACGCAGTATTTT | . | TRBV5-1 | many | TRBJ2-3
CASSEGLGSNYGYTF | TGTGCCAGCAGCGAGGGATTGGGGTCTAACTATGGCTACACCTTC | . | TRBV9 | few | TRBJ1-2
CASRAAAIYEQYF | TGTGCCAGCAGGGCGGCGGCAATCTACGAGCAGTACTTC | . | TRBV6-5 | few | TRBJ2-7
CATSRDGGTGASGANVLTF | TGTGCCACCAGCAGAGATGGCGGGACAGGGGCCTCTGGGGCCAACGTCCTGACTTTC | TRBD1 | TRBV15 | . | TRBJ2-6
CASSLTTSGGSLAKNIQYF | TGTGCCAGCAGCTTAACCACTAGCGGGGGTTCTCTAGCCAAAAACATTCAGTACTTC | TRBD2 | TRBV7-9 | few | TRBJ2-4